This T cell receptor (beta chain) was captured in a study of blood T cell repertoires in COVID-19. Clones were sequenced by immunoSEQ multiplex PCR, and TCRdb holds only the in-frame ones, with some missing. The sample has more than 200,000 clones, 82% seen once. Trimming at V came to 10 bases and at J to 3 bases, leaving 6 bases not matched to a gene. This CDR3 is built from 13 residues. Germline CDR1 and CDR2: LNHDA and SQIVND (reference sequence). The chain is built from TRBV19 and TRBJ1-1; 9 bases map to TRBD1. Sequencing was performed on peripheral blood. This TCR was sampled from a woman older than 75 with COVID-19, enrolled during active disease. The CDR3 nucleotides are TGTGCCACCCTAGACAGGGGGTACACTGAAGCTTTCTTT. Its protein is CATLDRGYTEAFF.